This entry is about one T cell receptor beta chain. This clonotype was recorded many times. Its antigen target is currently unknown. No base quality information exists; no much larger clone differs at one position. Libraries of naive CD8 T cells were built from approximately 20,000 to 1,000,000 sorted cells, with 10%, 30% or 50% of the purified RNA used. On a BD FACSAria II, naive CD8 T cells were FACS-sorted as CD8+CD4-CCR7+CD45RA+ and collected into RLT Plus buffer. To test detection sensitivity, Jurkat RNA equivalent to ten TCR copies was spiked into samples of about 19,000-1,100,000 naive CD8 T cells. Enrichment of CD8 T cells was done with RosetteSep CD8+ T Cell Enrichment Cocktail plus Ficoll-Paque, and ACK red cell lysis came afterward. Via the germline V gene, CDR1 is SGHRS and CDR2 YFSETQ. Trimming leaves V shorter by 4 bases and J shorter by 4 bases, with the junction holding 8 bases beyond the gene matches. CDR3 length: 15 amino acids, cysteine to phenylalanine. The sequence is cut down to CDR3 DNA, 45 bases in frame from base 1.

The sample belongs to a study of molecular identifiers for immune sequencing clone quantification (dated by TCRdb to 2016 to 2019). At the level of the whole study: For a replicate experiment, RNA from roughly 20,000 or 100,000 naive CD8 T cells was divided into five aliquots, and four of the five aliquots were sequenced. CD8 T cells were used in a methods study to benchmark molecular-identifier clustering-based TCR repertoire sequencing (MIDCIRS) and TCR RNA copy counting.

Library preparation used PCR. Sequencing used an Illumina HiSeq 4000. Bulk TCR libraries were prepared as previously described, using TCR primers listed in Table S5. The Qiagen AllPrep DNA/RNA kit was used to purify total RNA. Before analysis, reads from multiple sequencing runs of one library were combined. Processing in the source paper ran as follows. Reads were retained only if the reads had an exact TCR constant sequence, and the retained reads were trimmed to 150 nt and grouped according to their 12-nt molecular barcodes. Reads in each barcode group were sub-clustered using a 15% Levenshtein threshold, and a quality-weighted consensus sequence was built for each RNA molecule. Non-functional sequences were discarded, and so were lower-count sequences lying one edit away from another sequence. Based on fitting two negative binomial distributions, any barcode sub-cluster with under 20% of the maximum read count was discarded. TCRdb trimmed public reads at Q25 via fastp, called clones via MiXCR and kept in-frame beta chains. For every CDR3 protein sequence, its rows merge into one entry that carries the most common genes and DNA. These V and J calls derive from TCRdb rather than the authors' analysis. This sample gives about 640,000 distinct CDR3 sequences in total; about 20% of them show up just once. The top ten constitute roughly 0.83% of the sample.

Beyond this particular receptor, the publication reports: Clones above 20 RNA copies held over 99% of molecules in CMV-specific effector cells but under 1% in naive cells. Highly expanded clone sizes could be underestimated if identical TCR molecules share a barcode. When barcode sub-clustering was not used, chimeric consensus sequences inflated TCR diversity, with chimeras reaching as high as 47%. Spiked-in Jurkat TCR RNA equivalent to a single cell was reported to be detectable even among one million naive CD8 T cells. The naive libraries included spiked-in Jurkat TCR RNA (under eleven copies' worth), and this Jurkat TCR RNA is not part of the donor repertoire. Modeling indicated about 3 TCR RNA copies recovered per cell, compared with roughly 9.7 by digital PCR, which implies a capture efficiency of 25% to 35%.

This TCR was recovered from a human donor in good health. Some libraries in this study had Jurkat cell RNA spiked in. The V gene is TRBV5-1 and the J gene is TRBJ2-3, and TRBD1 aligns with 8 junction nucleotides. The sample consisted of naive CD8+ T cells from blood, with Jurkat cell RNA spiked in. This specimen's cell subset or site label, interpreted: FACS-sorted CD8+CD4-CCR7+CD45RA+ naive T cells. The CDR3 in this case is CASSPRDRYPDTQYF. The DNA is TGCGCCAGCAGCCCCCGGGACAGGTATCCAGATACGCAGTATTTT. Joined to the reference TRBV5-1 and TRBJ2-3 proteins, this CDR3 gives the full variable domain: KAGVTQTPRYLIKTRGQQVTLSCSPISGHRSVSWYQQTPGQGLQFLFEYFSETQRNKGNFPGRFSGRQFSNSRSEMNVSTLELGDSALYLCASSPRDRYPDTQYFGPGTRLTVL.